The 21 T cell receptor beta chains in this list originate from one sample, sequenced in a study of cytomegalovirus exposure and HLA in healthy donors (dated 2017 in TCRdb). Library method: the immunoSEQ multiplex PCR assay. A mixture of 60 forward primers for TCR Vbeta segments and 13 reverse primers for TCR Jbeta segments was used in the multiplex PCR. This is the immuneACCESS table as TCRdb keeps it, with only in-frame sequences that have V and J called. A part of the clones is gone; compared with another copy, unresolved V genes explain less than half, and the rest is unexplained. The sample table lists fewer than 200,000 clones, approximately 70% of them with a count of one. About 2% of the sample is held by the ten biggest clonotypes. The sequencing sample was made of PBMCs. These receptors were collected from a woman in her twenties or thirties in good health and CMV-seronegative.

The CDR3 region has the DNA TGTGCCAGCAGCCCGGACAGGGAGGTGTATGGCTACACCTTC. Translating gives CASSPDREVYGYTF. The chain couples TRBV6-6 to TRBJ1-2, with 8 bases aligning to TRBD1. The V and J ends lost 6 bases and 5 bases, in that order; junction bases with no gene match: 8. The germline V gene encodes CDR1 MNHNY and CDR2 SVGAGI (reference sequence). The CDR3 runs to 14 residues.

The J gene is TRBJ1-2, the V gene TRBV27; D is unclear. The germline V gene has CDR1 MNHEY and CDR2 SMNVEV (reference sequence). The CDR3 contains 13 residues. V was shortened by 7 bases and J by 7 bases, with 16 bases between the two germline ends. In nucleotides, the CDR3 is TGTGCCAGCACTAGTGCACCGCCGATTGGCTACACCTTC. Amino acids: CASTSAPPIGYTF.

This clone has only a few counts. The chain is built from TRBV19 and TRBJ2-7; tentative D call: TRBD1 (5 bases). This CDR3 is 16 amino acids long. Germline V CDR1 and CDR2: LNHDA, SQIVND (reference sequence). Trimming removed 3 bases from V and 3 bases from J, with 18 bases in between. The CDR3 region is CASSISAQVANYEQYF. CDR3 DNA: TGTGCCAGTAGTATCTCGGCACAGGTTGCGAACTACGAGCAGTACTTC.

This clone turned up a few times. This rearrangement joins TRBV15 to TRBJ1-4; D uncertain. Germline V lookup: CDR1 LNHNV, CDR2 YYDKDF (reference sequence). This CDR3 contains 15 residues. Trimming pared 1 base from V and 7 bases from J, leaving 13 bases between. In DNA, the CDR3 is TGTGCCACCAGCAGAGTTGGAGACTTCGGTGAAAAACTGTTTTTT. Its translation: CATSRVGDFGEKLFF.

The chain combines TRBV4-3 with TRBJ2-1; 8 nucleotides agree with TRBD2. V shed 1 base, J shed 8 bases, and the junction held 7 bases outside the gene matches. Looked up from germline, CDR1 is LGHNA and CDR2 is YSLEER. The CDR3 spans 15 residues. This chain's CDR3 is CASSQGTSQSDEQFF. The CDR3 coding sequence is TGCGCCAGCAGCCAAGGGACTAGCCAGTCGGATGAGCAGTTCTTC.

In this sample, this clone turned up a few times. The chain combines TRBV11-3 with TRBJ2-1; the match to TRBD2 covers 8 bases. The CDR3 loop spans 15 amino acids. With 5 bases clipped from V and 3 bases from J, the junction kept 6 bases outside the gene matches. The germline V gene has CDR1 SGHNT and CDR2 YENEEA. CDR3 in DNA: TGTGCCAGCAGCACACGGGAGGGAGACTACAATGAGCAGTTCTTC. This sequence encodes CASSTREGDYNEQFF.

This clone was observed once. The rearrangement links TRBV4-1 to TRBJ1-2; 10 bases are shared with TRBD1. Germline assignment: CDR1 MGHRA and CDR2 YSYEKL. The CDR3 sequence is 15 residues long. V shed 4 bases and J 6 bases; nucleotides not matched to a gene: 8. The CDR3 reads CASSRPGQGTDGYTF. CDR3 in DNA: TGCGCCAGCAGCCGCCCGGGACAGGGGACAGATGGCTACACCTTC.

The chain has TRBV11-3 and TRBJ1-1; D remains unclear. Germline V lookup: CDR1 SGHNT, CDR2 YENEEA. The CDR3 sequence is 17 residues long. The germline V and J ends were trimmed by 5 bases and 2 bases, with 21 bases remaining between them. CDR3 sequence (DNA): TGTGCCAGCAGCCTCACCACCTACGGAGGTATCAACACTGAAGCTTTCTTT. Its translation: CASSLTTYGGINTEAFF.

The chain couples TRBV12-5 to TRBJ2-1; D is unresolved. The length of the CDR3 is 14 residues. The V end was cut by 1 base, the J end by 3 bases, with 7 bases between. CDR1 LGHNT and CDR2 FRNRAP come from the germline V gene. The CDR3 reads CASGLDTIYNEQFF. Written as DNA, the CDR3 is TGTGCTAGTGGTTTGGACACGATCTACAATGAGCAGTTCTTC. The full variable domain, completed using reference TRBV12-5 and TRBJ2-1, is DARVTQTPRHKVTEMGQEVTMRCQPILGHNTVFWYRQTMMQGLELLAYFRNRAPLDDSGMPKDRFSAEMPDATLATLKIQPSEPRDSAVYFCASGLDTIYNEQFFGPGTRLTVL.

This chain connects TRBV5-8 to TRBJ2-7; the match to TRBD2 covers 7 bases. Germline CDR1 reads SGHTS; CDR2 reads YDEGEE. The CDR3 consists of 15 residues. V trimming: 0 bases; J trimming: 2 bases; junction bases outside the gene matches: 5. CDR3: CASSLGQGLTYEQYF. Written as DNA, the CDR3 is TGTGCCAGCAGCTTGGGGCAGGGACTAACCTACGAGCAGTACTTC.

V usage is TRBV6-1 and J usage is TRBJ1-6; 8 bases match TRBD1. V trimming: 4 bases; J trimming: 6 bases; junction bases outside the gene matches: 5. The CDR3 consists of 15 residues. The germline CDR1 and CDR2 sequences are MNHNS and SASEGT. The CDR3 reads CASSVRDRSNSPLHF. CDR3 nucleotides: TGTGCCAGCAGTGTAAGGGACAGGAGTAATTCACCCCTCCACTTT.

The chain recombines TRBV27 with TRBJ2-7, with TRBD2 matching over 10 bases. The junction had 10 bases not matched to a gene; V was cut back by 6 bases and J by 2 bases. The CDR3 has 16 amino acids. From germline, CDR1 is MNHEY and CDR2 SMNVEV (reference sequence). The CDR3 region is CASSLMPGTSAYEQYF. In DNA form, the CDR3 reads TGTGCCAGCAGCCTAATGCCCGGGACTAGCGCCTACGAGCAGTACTTC.

V and J are TRBV15 and TRBJ1-3, with D tentatively TRBD1 (5 bases). The CDR3 has 18 amino acids. With 0 bases removed from V and 2 bases from J, the gap between germline ends came to 17 bases. Per germline, CDR1 LNHNV and CDR2 YYDKDF (reference sequence). The CDR3 is CATSREGGDKEAGNTIYF. The CDR3 DNA reads as TGTGCCACCAGCAGAGAGGGAGGGGATAAGGAGGCTGGAAACACCATATATTTT.

The chain combines TRBV2 with TRBJ2-5; the D gene is possibly TRBD1 (5 bases). This CDR3 spans 14 amino acids. Between the trimmed V and J ends, which lost 7 bases and 5 bases, there was a span of 17 bases. Germline loops: CDR1 SNHLY, CDR2 FYNNEI. The CDR3 region is CASNAGRVGETQYF. In DNA, the CDR3 is TGTGCCAGCAATGCTGGCAGGGTGGGGGAGACCCAGTACTTC.

The rearrangement uses TRBV28 and TRBJ1-2, with TRBD1 matching over 8 bases. The germline CDR1 and CDR2 sequences are MDHEN and SYDVKM. With V trimmed by 7 bases and J by 0 bases, 13 bases remained unmatched. The CDR3 extends over 17 amino acids. The CDR3 sequence is CASTLLQGALANYGYTF. DNA for the CDR3: TGTGCCAGCACCCTGCTCCAGGGGGCCCTTGCTAACTATGGCTACACCTTC.

V usage is TRBV11-2 and J usage is TRBJ2-7, with 10 bases identical to TRBD2. The CDR3 is 18 amino acids. The germline CDR1 and CDR2 sequences are SGHAT and FQNNGV. V was clipped by 0 bases and J by 0 bases; unmatched bases: 8. The CDR3 reads CASSLDSLAGAFSYEQYF. The CDR3 nucleotides are TGTGCCAGCAGCTTAGATTCGCTAGCGGGGGCTTTCTCCTACGAGCAGTACTTC.

The gene calls are TRBV10-3 and TRBJ1-5; a weak D match, TRBD1 (6 bases). The germline V gene encodes CDR1 ENHRY and CDR2 SYGVKD. The V end was cut by 6 bases, the J end by 2 bases, with 14 bases between. This CDR3 region has 15 residues. As DNA, the CDR3 is TGTGCCATCAGCCCTCATCGACAGGGCAATCAGCCCCAGCATTTT. Protein product: CAISPHRQGNQPQHF.

This clone was observed a few times. The chain recombines TRBV19 with TRBJ2-7; D is unclear. CDR1 LNHDA and CDR2 SQIVND come from the germline V gene (reference sequence). The CDR3 runs to 16 residues. Trimming pared 6 bases from V and 2 bases from J, leaving 20 bases between. CDR3 nucleotide sequence: TGTGCCAGTAGCAGAACCGGCGGCTCTGTGGCCTACGAGCAGTACTTC. The encoded protein is CASSRTGGSVAYEQYF.

V usage is TRBV7-3 and J usage is TRBJ2-3, with 10 bases aligning to TRBD2. CDR3 length equals 15 residues. V lost 5 bases, J lost 5 bases, and 7 bases stayed unmatched. Germline V gene data show CDR1 as SGHTA and CDR2 as FQGTGA. The CDR3 region is CASSPSGGAGDTQYF. In DNA form, the CDR3 reads TGTGCCAGCAGCCCAAGCGGGGGGGCCGGAGATACGCAGTATTTT.

The rearrangement uses TRBV15 and TRBJ2-6; D ambiguous. The CDR3 is made up of 15 amino acids. The V and J ends lost 4 bases and 0 bases respectively, with 7 bases between them. Germline V gene lookup returns CDR1 LNHNV and CDR2 YYDKDF (reference sequence). The CDR3 loop is CATSIRSSGANVLTF. The DNA for the CDR3 is TGTGCCACCAGCATCCGGAGCTCTGGGGCCAACGTCCTGACTTTC.

The chain is built from TRBV4-2 and TRBJ1-3; no definite D call. Germline assignment: CDR1 LGHNA and CDR2 YNFKEQ. This CDR3 spans 16 amino acids. Trimming pared 0 bases from V and 1 base from J, leaving 10 bases between. CDR3 amino acids: CASSQESITSGNTIYF. Written as DNA, the CDR3 is TGTGCCAGCAGCCAAGAGTCCATAACTTCTGGAAACACCATATATTTT.